The table lists the clone carrying this TCR beta chain with many counts. What it binds is unknown. The data are from a study of regulatory T cells in long-lasting Graves disease. V shed 4 bases and J shed 3 bases, with 10 bases lying between them. The CDR3 spans 14 residues. Notes on the study in general: Among persistent patients, a larger number of public clonotypes were shared (about 3,000) than among newly diagnosed patients (under 1,000). When disease was persistent, TRBV28, TRBJ1-2 and TRBJ2-5 were the favored segments.

Specified time point: newly diagnosed GD, antithyroid drugs for less than 3 months. With RNA extracted from PBMCs as input, the TCR library was made. CDR3 regions were amplified by Arm-PCR using iRepertoire HTBI primers to build TCR beta libraries. TCRdb re-called the multiplex PCR reads through MiXCR, storing one row per CDR3 protein. Of about 310,000 distinct CDR3 sequences detected, 18% appear once; the ten largest clones hold less than 45%. The origin of this receptor is a female donor with Graves disease. The material sequenced was peripheral blood mononuclear cells (PBMCs), taken at new diagnosis, from a patient treated with antithyroid drugs. This chain connects TRBV12-3 or TRBV12-4 to TRBJ1-5; D is unresolved. This chain's CDR3 is CASSSDRVNQPQHF. In nucleotides, the CDR3 is TGTGCCAGCAGTTCGGACCGCGTCAATCAGCCCCAGCATTTT.